The 20 T cell receptor beta chains below were found in one sample sequenced in a study of T cells in tuberculosis. The method was immunoSEQ multiplex PCR; TCRdb's version includes in-frame clones alone and lacks a portion of them. The data show nearly 35,000 clones, 80% to 95% seen once. Sequenced: PBMCs. These receptors were collected from a donor aged 10-29 years with latent tuberculosis or without tuberculosis infection.

The chain couples TRBV7-9 to TRBJ2-7; no firm D call. The germline gives CDR1 SEHNR, CDR2 FQNEAQ (reference sequence). V lost 1 base, J lost 4 bases, and 5 bases lay in between. The CDR3 has 12 residues. The CDR3 here is CASSLGAYEQYF. DNA for the CDR3: TGTGCCAGCAGCTTAGGGGCTTACGAGCAGTACTTC.

The chain joins TRBV5-1 to TRBJ2-2; a weak D match, TRBD2 (5 bases). This CDR3 has 15 amino acids. V was cut by 0 bases and J by 3 bases, with 9 bases left in between. Germline CDR1 reads SGHRS; CDR2 reads YFSETQ. CDR3 amino acids: CASSLVVGDTGELFF. The DNA of the CDR3 is TGCGCCAGCAGCTTGGTTGTGGGAGACACCGGGGAGCTGTTTTTT.

The V and J genes are TRBV10-1 and TRBJ1-1; D ambiguous. Trimming took 2 bases from V and 0 from J, leaving 10 bases between them. The CDR3 is made up of 15 amino acids. Germline V CDR1 and CDR2: WNHNN, SYGVQD (reference sequence). CDR3 amino acids: CASSERQRMNTEAFF. In DNA, the CDR3 is TGCGCCAGCAGTGAGCGGCAGAGGATGAACACTGAAGCTTTCTTT.

The chain is built from TRBV5-1 and TRBJ1-5; the D gene is possibly TRBD1 (6 bases). The V end was cut by 2 bases, the J end by 4 bases, with 13 bases between. Germline CDR1 SGHRS, CDR2 YFSETQ. CDR3 length equals 15 residues. DNA of the CDR3: TGCGCCAGCAGCTTACGGGGGGCAGGTAATCAGCCCCAGCATTTT. Residues: CASSLRGAGNQPQHF.

The V gene is TRBV28, the J gene TRBJ2-7; 9 bases are a match to TRBD1. The V and J ends lost 3 bases and 1 base, in that order; junction bases with no gene match: 4. This CDR3 has 15 amino acids. The germline gives CDR1 MDHEN, CDR2 SYDVKM. The CDR3 coding sequence is TGTGCCAGCAGTTTGCCGGGACAGGGATCCTACGAGCAGTACTTC. Translated: CASSLPGQGSYEQYF.

The chain has TRBV28 and TRBJ1-1; a weak D match, TRBD1 (6 bases). Germline CDR1 reads MDHEN; CDR2 reads SYDVKM. The CDR3 is 12 amino acids. V was pared by 4 bases and J by 10 bases, with 13 bases between. The CDR3 reads CASSSTGTGAFF. The CDR3, as DNA: TGTGCCAGCAGTTCGACAGGAACGGGAGCTTTCTTT.

This CDR3 is CAWSSFPGTENSPLHF. The CDR3 DNA reads as TGTGCCTGGAGCTCTTTCCCCGGGACAGAAAATTCACCCCTCCACTTT. The rearrangement uses TRBV30 and TRBJ1-6; 7 bases agree with TRBD1. The V gene end was trimmed by 3 bases and the J gene end by 7 bases; junction bases not matched to a gene: 12. This CDR3 contains 16 residues. Germline CDR1 GTSNPN, CDR2 SVGIG (reference sequence).

The CDR3 reads CASSGVWTGVEQYF. The CDR3 nucleotides read TGTGCCAGCAGCGGGGTGTGGACAGGGGTCGAGCAGTACTTC. V gene TRBV11-2 combines with J gene TRBJ2-7, with 9 bases matching TRBD1. This CDR3 spans 14 amino acids. V gave up 5 bases and J gave up 6 bases; unmatched junction bases: 8. Germline CDR1 and CDR2: SGHAT and FQNNGV.

The chain has TRBV6-6 and TRBJ1-1; D is ambiguous. The CDR3 sequence is 12 residues long. The germline V gene has CDR1 MNHNY and CDR2 SVGAGI (reference sequence). V was cut by 0 bases and J by 8 bases, with 7 bases left in between. CDR3 bases: TGTGCCAGCAGTTACTCCGGGGAGGAAGCTTTCTTT. Translating gives CASSYSGEEAFF.

V and J are TRBV18 and TRBJ1-1; D not resolved. The CDR3 spans 15 residues. The germline gives CDR1 KGHSH, CDR2 LQKENI. Trimming removed 0 bases from V and 4 bases from J, with 12 bases in between. CDR3 sequence reads: CASSPPPLLSTEAFF. CDR3 nucleotides: TGTGCCAGCTCACCACCCCCGCTACTATCCACTGAAGCTTTCTTT.

The rearrangement links TRBV30 to TRBJ1-2; the D is unclear. The CDR3 is made up of 13 amino acids. Deletions cut 3 bases from V and 2 bases from J, with 10 bases between. Germline V gene lookup returns CDR1 GTSNPN and CDR2 SVGIG (reference sequence). As DNA, the CDR3 is TGTGCCTGGAGGTATGACGGGAACTATGGCTACACCTTC. Translation gives CAWRYDGNYGYTF.

The gene calls are TRBV5-1 and TRBJ1-1; no clear D. Looked up from germline, CDR1 is SGHRS and CDR2 is YFSETQ. CDR3 length: 16 amino acids. The V gene lost 4 bases and the J gene lost 0 bases, with 16 bases spanning the gap. CDR3 loop: CASSPLQTPMNTEAFF. CDR3 in DNA: TGCGCCAGCAGCCCATTACAGACACCTATGAACACTGAAGCTTTCTTT.

This sequence joins TRBV4-3 and TRBJ1-1; D is perhaps TRBD1 (6 bases). The CDR3 has 15 residues. Germline CDR1 reads LGHNA; CDR2 reads YSLEER. The germline V and J ends were trimmed by 2 bases and 2 bases, with 12 bases remaining between them. CDR3 nucleotides: TGCGCCAGCAGCCAAACAGGGCGAGGAAACACTGAAGCTTTCTTT. It is translated as CASSQTGRGNTEAFF.

The rearrangement joins TRBV19 to TRBJ2-3; 11 positions match TRBD2. The V gene's germline CDR1 is LNHDA and CDR2 SQIVND (reference sequence). V was clipped by 1 base and J by 4 bases; unmatched bases: 7. The CDR3 length is 17 residues. DNA for the CDR3: TGTGCCAGTAGTATAGGCCTAGCGGGAGGACTGGCAGATACGCAGTATTTT. It yields the protein CASSIGLAGGLADTQYF.

This chain joins TRBV21-1 and TRBJ2-1; the table calls TRBD2, which could not be checked here. TRBV21-1 represents a pseudogene. The length of the CDR3 is 22 residues. The CDR3 reads CASSTSGIRDSLRLSSYNEQFF. DNA for the CDR3: TGTGCCAGCAGCACCAGCGGGATCCGGGACTCCCTACGACTCAGCTCCTACAATGAGCAGTTCTTC.

The CDR3 sequence: CASSRDNSYEQYF. The CDR3 DNA reads as TGTGCCAGCAGCCGGGACAACTCCTACGAGCAGTACTTC. This chain links TRBV6-1 with TRBJ2-7; the D gene is possibly TRBD1 (6 bases). Germline CDR1 is MNHNS and CDR2 is SASEGT. The ends were cut back, 6 bases at V and 0 bases at J, with 9 bases in the middle. The CDR3 is 13 amino acids.

This clone has only one observation. This chain uses TRBV4-1 with TRBJ2-7; 7 bases match TRBD1. Unmatched junction bases numbered 0, after V lost 3 bases and J lost 4 bases. CDR3 size: 12 residues. Germline V CDR1 and CDR2: MGHRA, YSYEKL. The CDR3 region is CASSQGQYEQYF. The CDR3 DNA sequence: TGCGCCAGCAGCCAGGGACAGTACGAGCAGTACTTC.

This chain uses TRBV7-9 with TRBJ2-5; 10 bases fit TRBD1. Germline V lookup: CDR1 SEHNR, CDR2 FQNEAQ (reference sequence). The CDR3 extends over 18 amino acids. V gave up 11 bases and J gave up 3 bases; unmatched junction bases: 21. The CDR3 loop reads CARHRKAPSGTGEETQYF. The CDR3 region has the DNA TGTGCCCGACACCGAAAGGCCCCGTCCGGGACAGGGGAAGAGACCCAGTACTTC.

This chain uses TRBV7-9 with TRBJ2-1; 14 nucleotides match TRBD2. There are 16 residues in the CDR3. V lost 5 bases, J lost 8 bases, and 8 bases stayed unmatched. Germline CDR1 reads SEHNR; CDR2 reads FQNEAQ (reference sequence). The CDR3: CASSPEGLAGGHEQFF. In nucleotides, the CDR3 is TGTGCCAGCAGCCCTGAAGGACTAGCGGGAGGCCATGAGCAGTTCTTC.

The V and J genes are TRBV5-6 and TRBJ2-1, with D perhaps TRBD2 (6 bases). This CDR3 region has 18 residues. The ends were cut back, 0 bases at V and 1 base at J, with 17 bases in the middle. The V gene's germline CDR1 is SGHDT and CDR2 YYEEEE. The CDR3 loop reads CASSLGRLTGLSYNEQFF. In nucleotides, the CDR3 is TGTGCCAGCAGCTTGGGTCGATTAACGGGACTTTCCTACAATGAGCAGTTCTTC.